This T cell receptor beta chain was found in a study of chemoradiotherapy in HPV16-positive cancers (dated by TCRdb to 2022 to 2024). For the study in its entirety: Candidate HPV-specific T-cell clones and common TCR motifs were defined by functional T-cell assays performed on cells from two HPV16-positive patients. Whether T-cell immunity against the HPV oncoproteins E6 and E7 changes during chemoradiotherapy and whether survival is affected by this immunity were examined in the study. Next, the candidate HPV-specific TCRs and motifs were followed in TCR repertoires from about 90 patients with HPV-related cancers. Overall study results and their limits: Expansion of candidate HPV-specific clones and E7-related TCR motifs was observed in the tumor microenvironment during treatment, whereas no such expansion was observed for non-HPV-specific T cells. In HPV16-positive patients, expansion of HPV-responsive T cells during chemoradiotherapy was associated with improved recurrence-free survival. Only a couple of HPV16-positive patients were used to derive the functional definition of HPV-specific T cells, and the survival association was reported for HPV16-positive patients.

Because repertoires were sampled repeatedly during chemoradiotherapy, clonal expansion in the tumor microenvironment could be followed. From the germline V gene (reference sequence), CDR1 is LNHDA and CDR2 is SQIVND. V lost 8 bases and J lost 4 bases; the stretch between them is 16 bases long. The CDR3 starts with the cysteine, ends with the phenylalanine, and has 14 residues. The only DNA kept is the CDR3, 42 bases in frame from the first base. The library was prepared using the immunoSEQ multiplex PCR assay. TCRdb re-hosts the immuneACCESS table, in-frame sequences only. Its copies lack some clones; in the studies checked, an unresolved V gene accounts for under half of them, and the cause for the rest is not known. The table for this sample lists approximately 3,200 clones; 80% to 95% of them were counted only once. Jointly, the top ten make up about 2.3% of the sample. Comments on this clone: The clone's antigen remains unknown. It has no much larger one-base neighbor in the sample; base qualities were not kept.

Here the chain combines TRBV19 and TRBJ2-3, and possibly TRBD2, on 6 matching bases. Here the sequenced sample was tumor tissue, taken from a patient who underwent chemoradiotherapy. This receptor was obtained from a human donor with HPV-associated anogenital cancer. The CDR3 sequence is CASGMEGRPDTQYF. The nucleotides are TGTGCCAGTGGAATGGAGGGGCGTCCAGATACGCAGTATTTT.